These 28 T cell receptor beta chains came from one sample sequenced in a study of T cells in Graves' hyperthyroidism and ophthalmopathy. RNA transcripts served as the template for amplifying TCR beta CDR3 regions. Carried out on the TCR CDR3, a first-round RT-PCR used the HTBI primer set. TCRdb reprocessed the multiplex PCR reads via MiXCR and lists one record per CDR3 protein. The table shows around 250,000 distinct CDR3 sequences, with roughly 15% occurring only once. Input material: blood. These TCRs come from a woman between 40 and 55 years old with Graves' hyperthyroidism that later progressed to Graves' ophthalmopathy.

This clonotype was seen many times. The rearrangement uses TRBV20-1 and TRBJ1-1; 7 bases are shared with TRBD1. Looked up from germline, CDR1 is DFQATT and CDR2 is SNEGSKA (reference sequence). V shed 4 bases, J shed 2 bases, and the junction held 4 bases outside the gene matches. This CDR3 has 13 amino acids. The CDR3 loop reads CSATGTVNTEAFF. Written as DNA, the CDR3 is TGCAGTGCTACCGGGACAGTTAACACTGAAGCTTTCTTT.

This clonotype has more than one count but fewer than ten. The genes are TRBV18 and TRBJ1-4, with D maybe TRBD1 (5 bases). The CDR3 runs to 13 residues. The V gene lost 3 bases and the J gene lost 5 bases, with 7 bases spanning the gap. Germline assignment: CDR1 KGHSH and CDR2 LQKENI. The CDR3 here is CASSPSGNEKLFF. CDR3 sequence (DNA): TGTGCCAGCTCACCGTCAGGGAATGAAAAACTGTTTTTT.

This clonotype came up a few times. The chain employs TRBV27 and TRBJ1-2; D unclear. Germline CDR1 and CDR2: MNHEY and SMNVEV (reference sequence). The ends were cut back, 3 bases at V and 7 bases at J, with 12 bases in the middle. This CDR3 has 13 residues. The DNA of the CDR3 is TGTGCCAGCAGTTTTGGCAGGTTGACTGGCTACACCTTC. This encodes CASSFGRLTGYTF.

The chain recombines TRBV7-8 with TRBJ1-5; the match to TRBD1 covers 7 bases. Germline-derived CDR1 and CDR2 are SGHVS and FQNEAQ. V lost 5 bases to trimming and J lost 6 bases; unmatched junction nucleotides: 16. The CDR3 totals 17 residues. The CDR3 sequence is CASSLLKWTGRIQPQHF. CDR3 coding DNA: TGTGCCAGCAGCCTCCTAAAATGGACAGGAAGGATTCAGCCCCAGCATTTT.

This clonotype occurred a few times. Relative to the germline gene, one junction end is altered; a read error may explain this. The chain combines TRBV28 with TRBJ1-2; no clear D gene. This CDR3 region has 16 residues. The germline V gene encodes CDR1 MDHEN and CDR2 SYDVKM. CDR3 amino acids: CASSSATWGANYGCTF. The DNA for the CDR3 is TGTGCCAGCAGTTCCGCCACTTGGGGAGCTAACTATGGCTGCACCTTC.

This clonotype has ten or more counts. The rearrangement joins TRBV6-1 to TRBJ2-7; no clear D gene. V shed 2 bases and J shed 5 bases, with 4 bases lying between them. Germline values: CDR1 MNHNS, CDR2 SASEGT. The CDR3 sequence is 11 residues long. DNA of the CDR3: TGTGCCAGCAGTGAACAAAACGAGCAGTACTTC. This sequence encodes CASSEQNEQYF.

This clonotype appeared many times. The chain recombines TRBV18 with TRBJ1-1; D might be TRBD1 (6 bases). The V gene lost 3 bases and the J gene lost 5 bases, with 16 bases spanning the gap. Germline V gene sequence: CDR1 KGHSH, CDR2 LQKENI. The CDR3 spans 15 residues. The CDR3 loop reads CASSPSWEGGTEAFF. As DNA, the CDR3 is TGTGCCAGCTCACCCTCGTGGGAAGGGGGGACTGAAGCTTTCTTT.

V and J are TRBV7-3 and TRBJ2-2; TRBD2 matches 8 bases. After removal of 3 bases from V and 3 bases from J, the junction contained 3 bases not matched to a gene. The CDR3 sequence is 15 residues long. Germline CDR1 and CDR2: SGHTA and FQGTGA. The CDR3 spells CASSFTGGDTGELFF. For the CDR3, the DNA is TGTGCCAGCAGCTTCACCGGGGGGGACACCGGGGAGCTGTTTTTT.

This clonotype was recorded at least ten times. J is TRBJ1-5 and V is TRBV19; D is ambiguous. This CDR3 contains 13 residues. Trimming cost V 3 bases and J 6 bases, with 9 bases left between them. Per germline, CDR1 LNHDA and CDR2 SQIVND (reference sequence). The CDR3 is CASSIGLGQPQHF. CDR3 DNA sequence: TGTGCCAGTAGTATTGGTTTGGGTCAGCCCCAGCATTTT. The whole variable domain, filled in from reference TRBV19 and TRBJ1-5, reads DGGITQSPKYLFRKEGQNVTLSCEQNLNHDAMYWYRQDPGQGLRLIYYSQIVNDFQKGDIAEGYSVSREKKESFPLTVTSAQKNPTAFYLCASSIGLGQPQHFGDGTRLSIL.

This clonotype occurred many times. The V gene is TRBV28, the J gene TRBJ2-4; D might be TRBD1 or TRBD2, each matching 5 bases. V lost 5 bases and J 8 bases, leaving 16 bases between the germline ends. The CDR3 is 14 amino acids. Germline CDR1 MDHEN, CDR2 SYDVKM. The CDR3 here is CASSPGTVVHIQYF. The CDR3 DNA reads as TGTGCCAGCAGTCCGGGGACGGTCGTCCACATTCAGTACTTC.

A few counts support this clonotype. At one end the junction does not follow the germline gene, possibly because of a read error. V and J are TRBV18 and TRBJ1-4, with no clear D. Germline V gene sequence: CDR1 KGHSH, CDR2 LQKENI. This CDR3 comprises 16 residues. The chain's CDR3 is CASSPRTPATNERLFF. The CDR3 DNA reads TGTGCCAGCTCACCACGGACGCCTGCAACTAATGAAAGACTGTTTTTT.

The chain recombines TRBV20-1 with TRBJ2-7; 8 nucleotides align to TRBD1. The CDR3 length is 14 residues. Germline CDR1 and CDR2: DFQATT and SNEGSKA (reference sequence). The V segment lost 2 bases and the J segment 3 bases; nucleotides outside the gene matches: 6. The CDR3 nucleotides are TGCAGTGCTAGACCGGACAGGGCGGTCTACGAGCAGTACTTC. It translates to CSARPDRAVYEQYF.

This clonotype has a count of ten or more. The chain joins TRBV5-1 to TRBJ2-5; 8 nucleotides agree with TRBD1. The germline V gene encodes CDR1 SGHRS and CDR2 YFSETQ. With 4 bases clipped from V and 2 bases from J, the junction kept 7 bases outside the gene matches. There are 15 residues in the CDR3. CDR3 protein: CASSVRDRTQETQYF. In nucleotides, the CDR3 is TGCGCCAGCAGCGTCCGGGACAGGACACAAGAGACCCAGTACTTC.

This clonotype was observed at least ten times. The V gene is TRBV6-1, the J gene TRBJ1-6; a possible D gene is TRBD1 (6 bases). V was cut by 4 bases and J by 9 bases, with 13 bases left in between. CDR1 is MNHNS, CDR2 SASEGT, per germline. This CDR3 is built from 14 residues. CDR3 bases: TGTGCCAGCAGTGTCGACGGGGGCAGTTCACCCCTCCACTTT. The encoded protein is CASSVDGGSSPLHF.

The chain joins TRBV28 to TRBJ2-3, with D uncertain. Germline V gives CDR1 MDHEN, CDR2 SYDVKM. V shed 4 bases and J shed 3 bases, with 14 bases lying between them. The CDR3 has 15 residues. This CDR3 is CASSSQRAGTDTQYF. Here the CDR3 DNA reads TGTGCCAGCAGTTCCCAACGGGCCGGGACAGATACGCAGTATTTT.

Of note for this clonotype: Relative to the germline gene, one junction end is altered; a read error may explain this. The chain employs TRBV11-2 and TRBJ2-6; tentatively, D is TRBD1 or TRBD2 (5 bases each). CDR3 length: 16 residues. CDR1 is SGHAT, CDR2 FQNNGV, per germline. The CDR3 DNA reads TGTGCCAGCAGCTTTGGTAGCGCCCGTGGGGCCACCGTCCTGACTTTC. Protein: CASSFGSARGATVLTF.

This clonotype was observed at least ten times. CDR3 DNA sequence: TGTGCCAGCAGCTTAATCCGCTCCGGTGAAGCTTTCTTT. Translated, it gives CASSLIRSGEAFF. V is TRBV11-2 and J is TRBJ1-1; no firm D call. V lost 2 bases and J lost 7, with 11 bases in between. This CDR3 region has 13 residues. CDR1 is SGHAT, CDR2 FQNNGV, per germline.

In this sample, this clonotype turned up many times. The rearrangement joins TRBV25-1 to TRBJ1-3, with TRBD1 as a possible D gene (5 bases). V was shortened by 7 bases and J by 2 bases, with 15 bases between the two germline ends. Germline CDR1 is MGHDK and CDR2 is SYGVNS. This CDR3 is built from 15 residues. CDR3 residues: CASTLGRGPGNTIYF. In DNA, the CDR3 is TGTGCCAGCACCCTCGGGCGGGGACCTGGAAACACCATATATTTT.

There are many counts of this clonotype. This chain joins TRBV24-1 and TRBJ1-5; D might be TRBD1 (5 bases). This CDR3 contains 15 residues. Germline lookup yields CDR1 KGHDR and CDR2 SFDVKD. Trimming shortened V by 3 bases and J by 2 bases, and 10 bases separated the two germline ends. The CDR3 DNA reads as TGTGCCACCAGTGATCCCAGGGTGGGCAATCAGCCCCAGCATTTT. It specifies CATSDPRVGNQPQHF.

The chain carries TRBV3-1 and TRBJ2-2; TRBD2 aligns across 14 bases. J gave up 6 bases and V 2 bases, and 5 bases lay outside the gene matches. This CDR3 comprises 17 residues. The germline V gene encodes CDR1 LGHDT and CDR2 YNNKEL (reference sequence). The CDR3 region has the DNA TGTGCCAGCAGCCAAAGGACTAGCGGGAGGTGGGCCGGGGAGCTGTTTTTT. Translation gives CASSQRTSGRWAGELFF.

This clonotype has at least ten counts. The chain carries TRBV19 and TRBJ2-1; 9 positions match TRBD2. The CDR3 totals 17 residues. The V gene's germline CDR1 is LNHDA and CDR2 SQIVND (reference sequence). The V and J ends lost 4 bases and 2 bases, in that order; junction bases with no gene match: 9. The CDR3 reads CASSTDLAGRTYNEQFF. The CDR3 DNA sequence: TGTGCCAGTAGTACCGACCTAGCGGGAAGGACCTACAATGAGCAGTTCTTC.

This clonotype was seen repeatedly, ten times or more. The CDR3 spells CASSLDRPNSPLHF. CDR3 DNA sequence: TGTGCCAGCAGTCTGGACAGGCCGAATTCACCCCTCCACTTT. V is TRBV6-1 and J is TRBJ1-6, with 7 bases fitting TRBD1. The CDR3 is 14 residues long. The V segment lost 5 bases and the J segment 7 bases; nucleotides outside the gene matches: 5. Germline-derived CDR1 and CDR2 are MNHNS and SASEGT.

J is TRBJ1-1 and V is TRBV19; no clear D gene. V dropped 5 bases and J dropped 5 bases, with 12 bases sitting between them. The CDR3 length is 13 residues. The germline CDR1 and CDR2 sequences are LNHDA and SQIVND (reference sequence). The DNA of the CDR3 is TGTGCCAGTAGTGAACGGGTCGGAACTGAAGCTTTCTTT. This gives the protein CASSERVGTEAFF.

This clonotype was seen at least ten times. The CDR3 nucleotides read TGTGCCAGCAGCTTAGGGGTGGGCGGCAATCAGCCCCAGCATTTT. This codes for CASSLGVGGNQPQHF. The rearrangement joins TRBV11-2 to TRBJ1-5; D remains ambiguous. The CDR3 length is 15 residues. V shed 1 base and J shed 2 bases, with 9 bases lying between them. The germline V gene encodes CDR1 SGHAT and CDR2 FQNNGV.

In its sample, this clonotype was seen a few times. This CDR3 reads CASSIAGARGNEQFF. CDR3 sequence (DNA): TGTGCCAGTAGTATCGCGGGGGCGCGGGGCAATGAGCAGTTCTTC. The chain recombines TRBV19 with TRBJ2-1; possibly TRBD2 for D (7 bases). The V end lost 3 bases, the J end lost 6 bases, and 15 bases lay between the germline ends. The CDR3 contains 15 residues. Germline V gives CDR1 LNHDA, CDR2 SQIVND (reference sequence).

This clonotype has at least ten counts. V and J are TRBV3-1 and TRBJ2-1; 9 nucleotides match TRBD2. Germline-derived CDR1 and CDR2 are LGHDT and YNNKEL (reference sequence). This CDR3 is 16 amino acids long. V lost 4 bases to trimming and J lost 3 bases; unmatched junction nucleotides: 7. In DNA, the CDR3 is TGTGCCAGCAGCCTGAGTAGCGGGAGCTACTACAATGAGCAGTTCTTC. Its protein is CASSLSSGSYYNEQFF.

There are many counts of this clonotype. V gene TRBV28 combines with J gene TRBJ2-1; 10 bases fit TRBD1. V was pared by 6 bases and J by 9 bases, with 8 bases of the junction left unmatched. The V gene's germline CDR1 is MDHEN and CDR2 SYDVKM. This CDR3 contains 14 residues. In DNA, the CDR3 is TGTGCCAGCAGGGGGACAGGGGAGGGCGGTGAGCAGTTCTTC. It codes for CASRGTGEGGEQFF.

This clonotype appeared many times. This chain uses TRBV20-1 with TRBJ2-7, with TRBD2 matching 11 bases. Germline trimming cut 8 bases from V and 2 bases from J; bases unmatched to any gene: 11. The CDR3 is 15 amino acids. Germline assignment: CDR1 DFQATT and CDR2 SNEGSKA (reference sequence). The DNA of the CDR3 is TGCAGTTCCGCGCTCTTAGCGGGAGGGCCCTACGAGCAGTACTTC. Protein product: CSSALLAGGPYEQYF.